The 8 T cell receptor beta chains below all came from one sample that was sequenced in a study of T cell repertoires in cytomegalovirus infection. The antigens for these receptors are not known. TCRdb analysed the reads with MiXCR anew, one entry per CDR3 protein. The sample comprises fewer than 650,000 distinct CDR3 sequences, over 35% of which are singletons, and about 48% rests with the top ten. The sample here was cultured PBMCs, taken from culture after CMV antigen stimulation. Receptors were obtained from a human donor in good health (CMV status not recorded). Some clones in this sample may be carry-over from other donors' samples.

The chain combines TRBV7-2 with TRBJ1-5; weak D call: TRBD1 (5 bases). The V gene's germline CDR1 is SGHTA and CDR2 FQGNSA. V lost 5 bases and J lost 3, with 14 bases in between. The CDR3 runs 15 residues. The CDR3 is CASSGEGVSNQPQHF. DNA for the CDR3: TGTGCCAGCAGCGGAGAAGGGGTCTCCAATCAGCCCCAGCATTTT.

The J gene is TRBJ2-7, the V gene TRBV7-8, with 10 bases aligning to TRBD1. The J segment lost 6 bases and the V segment lost 4 bases, leaving 3 bases of the junction unmatched. The CDR3 is 13 residues long. The germline gives CDR1 SGHVS, CDR2 FQNEAQ. CDR3 DNA sequence: TGTGCCAGCAGCTCCAGGACAGGGGGCGAGCAGTACTTC. Translation: CASSSRTGGEQYF.

This clonotype was detected only a few times. CDR3 in amino acids: CASSFGGWGNQPQHF. The DNA of the CDR3 is TGTGCCAGCAGCTTTGGGGGTTGGGGCAATCAGCCCCAGCATTTT. The gene calls are TRBV7-8 and TRBJ1-5; TRBD1 is a possible D gene (5 bases). Trimming removed 3 bases at V and 2 bases at J, with 11 bases between. CDR3 size: 15 residues. CDR1 and CDR2 from the germline V gene are SGHVS and FQNEAQ.

V usage is TRBV6-1 and J usage is TRBJ1-2; maybe TRBD1 (5 bases). The germline CDR1 and CDR2 sequences are MNHNS and SASEGT. The CDR3 runs to 14 residues. Trimming shortened V by 6 bases and J by 8 bases, and 19 bases separated the two germline ends. CDR3 bases: TGTGCCAGCAGGGGAGACGGGACCTTTGGAGGCTACACCTTC. Its translation is CASRGDGTFGGYTF.

The chain combines TRBV12-3 or TRBV12-4 with TRBJ1-5; TRBD1 aligns across 11 bases. The CDR3 has 16 residues. The junction had 5 bases not matched to a gene; V was cut back by 6 bases and J by 1 base. This CDR3 is CASSSGTGGSNQPQHF. CDR3 DNA sequence: TGTGCCAGCAGCTCCGGGACAGGGGGGAGCAATCAGCCCCAGCATTTT.

The chain employs TRBV5-4 and TRBJ2-7; the D gene is possibly TRBD2 (5 bases). Germline V gene data show CDR1 as SGHNT and CDR2 as YYREEE (reference sequence). With 0 bases removed from V and 5 bases from J, the gap between germline ends came to 12 bases. This CDR3 has 14 amino acids. In DNA form, the CDR3 reads TGTGCCAGCAGCTTGGCCTTCGAGGGCCACGAGCAGTACTTC. Residues: CASSLAFEGHEQYF.

The chain combines TRBV11-2 with TRBJ1-4, with D possibly TRBD1 on 5 matching bases. CDR1 SGHAT and CDR2 FQNNGV come from the germline V gene. This CDR3 is built from 15 residues. Trimming took off 4 bases at V and 0 bases at J, with 9 bases between the two ends. CDR3 coding DNA: TGTGCCAGCAGCTACCAGGGAGCAACTAATGAAAAACTGTTTTTT. This encodes CASSYQGATNEKLFF.

The genes are TRBV4-1 and TRBJ2-1; no definite D call. Trimming took off 4 bases at V and 9 bases at J, with 19 bases between the two ends. This CDR3 spans 15 amino acids. Per the germline V gene, CDR1 is MGHRA and CDR2 is YSYEKL. This chain's CDR3 is CASSLKGPGPREQFF. The CDR3 coding sequence is TGCGCCAGCAGCCTAAAGGGCCCAGGTCCCCGTGAGCAGTTCTTC.